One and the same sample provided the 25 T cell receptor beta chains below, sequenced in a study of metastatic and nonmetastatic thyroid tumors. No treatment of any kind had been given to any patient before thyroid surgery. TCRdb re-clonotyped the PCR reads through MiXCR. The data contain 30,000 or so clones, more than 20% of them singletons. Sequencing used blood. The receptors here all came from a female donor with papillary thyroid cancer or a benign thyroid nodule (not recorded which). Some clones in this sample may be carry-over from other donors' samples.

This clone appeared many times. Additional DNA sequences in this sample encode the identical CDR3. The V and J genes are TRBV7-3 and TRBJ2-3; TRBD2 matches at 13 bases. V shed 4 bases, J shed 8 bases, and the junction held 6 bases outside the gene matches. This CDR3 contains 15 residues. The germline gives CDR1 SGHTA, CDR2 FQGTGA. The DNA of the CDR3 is TGTGCCAGCAGCTCAGGACTAGCGGGAGTTGGTACGCAGTATTTT. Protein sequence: CASSSGLAGVGTQYF. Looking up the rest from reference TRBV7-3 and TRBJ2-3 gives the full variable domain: GAGVSQTPSNKVTEKGKYVELRCDPISGHTALYWYRQSLGQGPEFLIYFQGTGAADDSGLPNDRFFAVRPEGSVSTLKIQRTERGDSAVYLCASSSGLAGVGTQYFGPGTRLTVL.

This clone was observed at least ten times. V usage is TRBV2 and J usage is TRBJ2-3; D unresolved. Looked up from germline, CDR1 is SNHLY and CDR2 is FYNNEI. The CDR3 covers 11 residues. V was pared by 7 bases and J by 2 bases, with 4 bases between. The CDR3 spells CASTDTDTQYF. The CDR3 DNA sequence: TGTGCCAGCACTGACACAGATACGCAGTATTTT.

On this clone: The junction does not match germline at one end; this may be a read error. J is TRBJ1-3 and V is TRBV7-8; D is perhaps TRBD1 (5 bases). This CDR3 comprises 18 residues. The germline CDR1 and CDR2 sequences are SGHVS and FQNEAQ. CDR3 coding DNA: TGTGCCGGCAGCGGGGCCGGGGGGTGGAGGTACTCTGGAAACACCATGTATTTT. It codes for CAGSGAGGWRYSGNTMYF. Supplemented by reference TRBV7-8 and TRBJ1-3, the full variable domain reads GAGVSQSPRYKVAKRGQDVALRCDPISGHVSLFWYQQALGQGPEFLTYFQNEAQLDKSGLPSDRFFAERPEGSVSTLKIQRTQQEDSAVYLCAGSGAGGWRYSGNTMYFGEGSWLTVV.

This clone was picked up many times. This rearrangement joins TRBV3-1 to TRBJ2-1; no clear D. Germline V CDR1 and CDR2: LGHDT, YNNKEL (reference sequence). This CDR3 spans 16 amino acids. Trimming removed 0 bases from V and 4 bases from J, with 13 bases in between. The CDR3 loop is CASSQDTTGWYNEQFF. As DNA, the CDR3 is TGTGCCAGCAGCCAAGATACGACTGGCTGGTACAATGAGCAGTTCTTC.

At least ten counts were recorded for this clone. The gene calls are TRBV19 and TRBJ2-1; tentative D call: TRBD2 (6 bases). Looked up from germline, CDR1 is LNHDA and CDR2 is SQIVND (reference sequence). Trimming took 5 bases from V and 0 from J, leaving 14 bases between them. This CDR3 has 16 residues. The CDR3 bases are TGTGCCAGTAGTCCCGATAGCGGTAACTCCTACAATGAGCAGTTCTTC. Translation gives CASSPDSGNSYNEQFF.

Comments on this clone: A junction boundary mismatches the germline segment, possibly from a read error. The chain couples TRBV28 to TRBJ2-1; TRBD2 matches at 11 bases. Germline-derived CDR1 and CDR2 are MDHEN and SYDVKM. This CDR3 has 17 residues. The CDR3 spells CASREVLAGVSYNVQFF. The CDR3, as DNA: TGTGCCAGCAGAGAGGTACTAGCGGGAGTCTCCTACAATGTGCAGTTCTTC.

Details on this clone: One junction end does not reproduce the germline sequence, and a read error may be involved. For the CDR3, the DNA is TGTGCCAGCAGCGCCCTTACAGCCGGCTCTGGACACACCTTATATTTT. It translates to CASSALTAGSGHTLYF. J is TRBJ1-3 and V is TRBV9; the D gene is possibly TRBD1 (5 bases). Germline V gives CDR1 SGDLS, CDR2 YYNGEE. CDR3 length: 16 amino acids. Based on the CDR3 plus reference TRBV9 and TRBJ1-3, the full variable domain is DSGVTQTPKHLITATGQRVTLRCSPRSGDLSVYWYQQSLDQGLQFLIQYYNGEERAKGNILERFSAQQFPDLHSELNLSSLELGDSALYFCASSALTAGSGHTLYFGEGSWLTVV.

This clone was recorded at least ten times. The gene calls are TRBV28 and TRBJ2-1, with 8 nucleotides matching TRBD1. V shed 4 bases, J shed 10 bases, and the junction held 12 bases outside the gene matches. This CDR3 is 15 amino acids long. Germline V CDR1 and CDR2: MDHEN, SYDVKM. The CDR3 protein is CASSYPSRGQREQFF. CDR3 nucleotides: TGTGCCAGCAGTTACCCGAGCAGGGGGCAACGGGAGCAGTTCTTC.

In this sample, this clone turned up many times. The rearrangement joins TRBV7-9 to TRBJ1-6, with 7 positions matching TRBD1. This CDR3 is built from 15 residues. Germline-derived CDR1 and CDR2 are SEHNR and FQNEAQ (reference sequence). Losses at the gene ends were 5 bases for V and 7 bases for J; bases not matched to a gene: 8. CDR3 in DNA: TGTGCCAGCAGCACCCGGGACAGTCAGAATTCACCCCTCCACTTT. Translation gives CASSTRDSQNSPLHF.

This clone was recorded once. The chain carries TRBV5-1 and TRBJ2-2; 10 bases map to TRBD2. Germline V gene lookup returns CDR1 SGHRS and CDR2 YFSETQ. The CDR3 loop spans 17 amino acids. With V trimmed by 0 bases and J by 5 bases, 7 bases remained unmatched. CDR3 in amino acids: CASSLVASGSFTGELFF. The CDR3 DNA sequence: TGCGCCAGCAGCTTGGTAGCTAGCGGGAGCTTTACCGGGGAGCTGTTTTTT.

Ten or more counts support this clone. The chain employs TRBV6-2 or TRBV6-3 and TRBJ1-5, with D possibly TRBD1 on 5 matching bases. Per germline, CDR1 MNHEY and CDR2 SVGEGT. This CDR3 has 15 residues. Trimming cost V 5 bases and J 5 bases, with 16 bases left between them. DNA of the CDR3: TGTGCCAGCAGTAAGACCGACAGAAGCTATCAGCCCCAGCATTTT. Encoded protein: CASSKTDRSYQPQHF.

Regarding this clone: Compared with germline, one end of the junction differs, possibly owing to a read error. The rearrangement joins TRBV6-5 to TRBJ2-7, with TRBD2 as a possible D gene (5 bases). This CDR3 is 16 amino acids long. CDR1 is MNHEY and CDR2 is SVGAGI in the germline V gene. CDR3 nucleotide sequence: TGTGCCAGCAGTTACTCTTCCCGGGGATGGAGCTACGAGCGGTACTTC. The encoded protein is CASSYSSRGWSYERYF.

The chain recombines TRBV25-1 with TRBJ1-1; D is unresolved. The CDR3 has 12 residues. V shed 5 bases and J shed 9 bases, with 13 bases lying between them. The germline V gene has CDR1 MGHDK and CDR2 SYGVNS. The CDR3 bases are TGTGCCAGCAGTCTGGGAGAGACCCAAGCTTTCTTT. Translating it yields CASSLGETQAFF.

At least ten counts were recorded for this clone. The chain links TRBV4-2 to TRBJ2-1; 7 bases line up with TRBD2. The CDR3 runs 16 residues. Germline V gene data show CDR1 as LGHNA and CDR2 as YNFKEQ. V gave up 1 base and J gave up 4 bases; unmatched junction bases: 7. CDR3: CASSQVGLADYNEQFF. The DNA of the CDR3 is TGTGCCAGCAGCCAAGTGGGGCTAGCGGATTACAATGAGCAGTTCTTC.

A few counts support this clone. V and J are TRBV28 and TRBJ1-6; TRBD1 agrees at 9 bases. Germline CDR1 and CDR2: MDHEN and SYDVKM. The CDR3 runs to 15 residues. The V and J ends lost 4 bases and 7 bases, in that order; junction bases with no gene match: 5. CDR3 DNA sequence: TGTGCCAGCAGTTGGGGTGGACAGGGGAATTCACCCCTCCACTTT. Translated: CASSWGGQGNSPLHF.

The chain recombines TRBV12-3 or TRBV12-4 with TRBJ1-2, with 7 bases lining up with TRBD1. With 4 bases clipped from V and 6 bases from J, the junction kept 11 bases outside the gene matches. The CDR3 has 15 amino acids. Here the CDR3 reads CASSYIRAGGHGYTF. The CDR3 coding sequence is TGTGCCAGCAGTTACATCAGGGCAGGGGGACATGGCTACACCTTC.

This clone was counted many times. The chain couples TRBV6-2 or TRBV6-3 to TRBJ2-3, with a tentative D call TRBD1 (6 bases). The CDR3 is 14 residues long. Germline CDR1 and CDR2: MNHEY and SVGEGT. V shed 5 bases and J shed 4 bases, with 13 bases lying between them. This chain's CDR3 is CASSPEGVADTQYF. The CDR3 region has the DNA TGTGCCAGCAGTCCCGAGGGGGTGGCAGATACGCAGTATTTT.

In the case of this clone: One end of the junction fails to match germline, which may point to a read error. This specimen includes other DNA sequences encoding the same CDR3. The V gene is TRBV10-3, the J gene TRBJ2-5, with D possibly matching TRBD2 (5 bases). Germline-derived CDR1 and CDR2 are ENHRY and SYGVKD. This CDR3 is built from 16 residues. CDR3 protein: CAISRNQAGVRETQYF. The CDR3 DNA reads TGTGCCATCAGTCGGAATCAGGCGGGCGTACGAGAGACGCAGTACTTC.

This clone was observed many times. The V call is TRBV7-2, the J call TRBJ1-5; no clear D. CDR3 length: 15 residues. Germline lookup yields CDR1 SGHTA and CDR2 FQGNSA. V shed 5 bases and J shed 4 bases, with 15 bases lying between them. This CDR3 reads CASSPYGVGNQPQHF. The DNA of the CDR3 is TGTGCCAGCAGCCCGTACGGTGTGGGGAATCAGCCCCAGCATTTT.

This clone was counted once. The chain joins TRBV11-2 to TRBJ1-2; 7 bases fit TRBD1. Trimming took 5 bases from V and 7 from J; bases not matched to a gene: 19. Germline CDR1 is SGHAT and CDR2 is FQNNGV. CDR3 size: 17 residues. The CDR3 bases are TGTGCCAGCAGCCCAAACCCTGGGACAGCTTTTCGGTGTGGCTACACCTTC. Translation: CASSPNPGTAFRCGYTF.

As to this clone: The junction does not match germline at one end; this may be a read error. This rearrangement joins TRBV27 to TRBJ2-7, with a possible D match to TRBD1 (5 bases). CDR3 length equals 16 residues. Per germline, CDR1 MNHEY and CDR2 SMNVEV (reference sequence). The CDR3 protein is CASSNLGRVITYEQYF. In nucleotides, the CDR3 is TGTGCCAGCAGCAATTTAGGCAGGGTAATAACCTACGAGCAATACTTC.

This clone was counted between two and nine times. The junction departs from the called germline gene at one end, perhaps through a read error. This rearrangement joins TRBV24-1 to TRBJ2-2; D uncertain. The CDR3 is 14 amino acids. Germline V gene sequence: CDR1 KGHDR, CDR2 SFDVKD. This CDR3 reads CATSVGFNTGELFF. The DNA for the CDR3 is TGTGCCACCAGTGTAGGGTTTAACACCGGTGAGCTGTTTTTT.

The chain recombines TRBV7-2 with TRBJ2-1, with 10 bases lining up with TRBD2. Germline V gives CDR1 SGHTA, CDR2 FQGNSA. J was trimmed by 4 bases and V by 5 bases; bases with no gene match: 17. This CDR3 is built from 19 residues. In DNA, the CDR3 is TGTGCCAGCAGCGGTGGCGGGCTAGCGGGAGCTGGGGTTTACAATGAGCAGTTCTTC. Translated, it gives CASSGGGLAGAGVYNEQFF.

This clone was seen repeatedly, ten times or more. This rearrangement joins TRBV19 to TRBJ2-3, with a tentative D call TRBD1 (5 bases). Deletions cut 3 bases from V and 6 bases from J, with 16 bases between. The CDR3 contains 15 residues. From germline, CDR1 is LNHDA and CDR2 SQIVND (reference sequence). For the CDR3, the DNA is TGTGCCAGTAGTATTTTCTTGGGCAGGGCGGATACGCAGTATTTT. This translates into CASSIFLGRADTQYF.

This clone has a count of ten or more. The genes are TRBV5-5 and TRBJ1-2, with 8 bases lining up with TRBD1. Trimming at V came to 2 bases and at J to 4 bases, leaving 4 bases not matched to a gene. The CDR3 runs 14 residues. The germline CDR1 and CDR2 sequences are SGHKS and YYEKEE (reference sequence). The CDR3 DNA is TGTGCCAGCAGCTTACATGGACAGGGCTATGGCTACACCTTC. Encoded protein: CASSLHGQGYGYTF.